This is a list of T cell receptor beta chains from one sample in a study of T cells in localized non-small cell lung cancer. Profiling relied on immunoSEQ multiplex PCR, and the TCRdb table lists in-frame clones only, not all of them. The repertoire holds tens of thousands of clones, with 85% as singletons. The specimen was PBMCs, collected before any cancer treatment. The receptors were gathered from a woman aged 40-75 years with stage II squamous cell lung carcinoma. Each CDR3 is given with its conserved first and last residue. A D gene is named only where the DNA matches it firmly.

TRBJ1-1	TRBD1	TRBV5-6	TGTGCCAGCAGCTCGATGGACAGGGTGAACACTGAAGCTTTCTTT	CASSSMDRVNTEAFF
TRBJ2-5	TRBD1	TRBV28	TGTGCCAGCAGTTCCATAGACAGGGAGGAGACCCAGTACTTC	CASSSIDREETQYF
TRBJ2-3	TRBD2	TRBV4-1	TGCGCCAGCAGCCAAGACGCGGGAGTCACAGATACGCAGTATTTT	CASSQDAGVTDTQYF
TRBJ2-7	.	TRBV6-5	TGTGCCAGCAGTACGACAGGCATCTACGAGCAGTACTTC	CASSTTGIYEQYF
TRBJ1-1	.	TRBV19	TGTGCCAGTAGTATCTGGGGGGGGAACACTGAAGCTTTCTTT	CASSIWGGNTEAFF
TRBJ2-1	TRBD2	TRBV19	TGTGCCAGTACGGGGGGGTACAATGAGCAGTTCTTC	CASTGGYNEQFF
TRBJ1-5	.	TRBV6-6	TGTGCCAGCCAAACGGGGGGTCTTAGCAATCAGCCCCAGCATTTT	CASQTGGLSNQPQHF
TRBJ2-1	.	TRBV9	TGTGCCAGCAGCGTAGAGGCGGGCCCCTACAATGAGCAGTTCTTC	CASSVEAGPYNEQFF
TRBJ2-2	.	TRBV7-9	TGTGCCAGCAGCCCTCTAGTCGCCAGGGCTAAACCCGGGGAGCTGTTTTTT	CASSPLVARAKPGELFF
TRBJ2-2	.	TRBV28	TGTGCCAGCAGTCAGAGACTAGGACAGGAAGAGCTGTTTTTT	CASSQRLGQEELFF